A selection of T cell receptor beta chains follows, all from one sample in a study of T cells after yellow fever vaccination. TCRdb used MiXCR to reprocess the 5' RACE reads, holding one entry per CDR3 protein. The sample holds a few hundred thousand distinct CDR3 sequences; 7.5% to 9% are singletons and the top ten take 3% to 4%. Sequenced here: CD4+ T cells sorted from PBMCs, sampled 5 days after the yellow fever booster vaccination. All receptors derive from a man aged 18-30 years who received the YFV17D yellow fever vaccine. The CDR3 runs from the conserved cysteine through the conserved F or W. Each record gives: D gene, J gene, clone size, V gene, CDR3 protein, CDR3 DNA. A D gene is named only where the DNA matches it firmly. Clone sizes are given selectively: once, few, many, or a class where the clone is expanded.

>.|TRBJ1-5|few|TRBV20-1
CSAPRLQGPQHF
TGCAGTGCCCCCCGACTACAGGGTCCCCAGCATTTT
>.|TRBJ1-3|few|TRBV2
CASSRTYSGNTIYF
TGTGCCAGCAGTCGAACGTACTCTGGAAACACCATATATTTT
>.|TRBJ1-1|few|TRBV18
CASSPQEGRNTEAFF
TGTGCCAGCTCACCACAGGAGGGGAGGAACACTGAAGCTTTCTTT
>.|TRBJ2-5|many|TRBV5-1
CASSLAGTQNQYF
TGCGCCAGCAGCTTGGCCGGGACGCAGAACCAGTACTTC
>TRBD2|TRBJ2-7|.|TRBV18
CASSPRISGGRSSYEQYF
TGTGCCAGCTCACCTAGAATTAGCGGGGGCCGGAGCTCCTACGAGCAGTACTTC
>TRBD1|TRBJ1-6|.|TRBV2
CASSGGQGNSPLHF
TGTGCCAGCAGCGGGGGACAGGGTAATTCACCCCTCCACTTT
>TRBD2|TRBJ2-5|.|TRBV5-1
CASSKRTSVMGGETQYF
TGCGCCAGCAGTAAAAGGACTAGCGTCATGGGGGGAGAGACCCAGTACTTC
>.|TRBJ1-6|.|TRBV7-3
CASGSMDSTYNSPLHF
TGTGCCAGCGGCTCTATGGACAGCACCTATAATTCACCCCTCCACTTT
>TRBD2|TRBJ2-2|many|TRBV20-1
CSARATSGGRGTGELFF
TGCAGTGCTAGAGCGACTAGCGGGGGGCGGGGCACCGGGGAGCTGTTTTTT
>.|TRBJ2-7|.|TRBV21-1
CASSNREGNEQYF
TGTGCCAGCAGCAATCGGGAGGGGAACGAGCAGTACTTC
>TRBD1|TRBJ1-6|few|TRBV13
CASSSDRDNSPLHF
TGTGCCAGCAGCTCCGACAGGGATAATTCACCCCTCCACTTT
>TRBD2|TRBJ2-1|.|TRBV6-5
CASSQTSGGVNEQFF
TGTGCCAGCAGCCAGACTAGCGGGGGGGTTAATGAGCAGTTCTTC
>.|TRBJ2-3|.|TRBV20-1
CSATPFMGVSPDTQYF
TGCAGTGCTACCCCCTTCATGGGGGTAAGCCCAGATACGCAGTATTTT
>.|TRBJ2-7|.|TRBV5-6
CASTPGLKSYEQYF
TGTGCCAGCACCCCGGGACTGAAATCCTACGAGCAGTACTTC
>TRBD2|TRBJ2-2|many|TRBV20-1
CSARDGTRRAGELFF
TGCAGTGCTAGAGATGGGACTAGGAGGGCCGGGGAGCTGTTTTTT
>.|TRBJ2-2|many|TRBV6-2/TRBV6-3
CASSLVVPPGELFF
TGTGCCAGCAGTTTGGTGGTTCCCCCCGGGGAGCTGTTTTTT
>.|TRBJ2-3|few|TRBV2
CASSARQGGTDTQYF
TGTGCCAGCAGTGCCCGCCAGGGTGGCACAGATACGCAGTATTTT
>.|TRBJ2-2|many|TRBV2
CASSTTGELFF
TGTGCCAGCTCGACAACCGGGGAGCTGTTTTTT
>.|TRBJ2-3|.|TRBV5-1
CASRPGGQTTDTQYF
TGCGCCAGCAGACCTGGCGGACAGACCACAGATACGCAGTATTTT
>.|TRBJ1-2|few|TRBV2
CASNPGGNYGYTF
TGTGCCAGCAACCCCGGAGGGAACTATGGCTACACCTTC
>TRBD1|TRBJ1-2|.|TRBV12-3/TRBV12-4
CASSEGARYGYTF
TGTGCCAGCAGTGAGGGGGCGCGCTATGGCTACACCTTC
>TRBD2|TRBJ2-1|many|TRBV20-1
CSALTSGGAGSYNEQFF
TGCAGTGCCCTGACTAGCGGGGGGGCCGGGTCCTACAATGAGCAGTTCTTC
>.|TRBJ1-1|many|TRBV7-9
CASSPWAEAFF
TGTGCCAGCAGCCCCTGGGCTGAAGCTTTCTTT
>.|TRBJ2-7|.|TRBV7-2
CASSLYREIYEQYF
TGTGCCAGCAGCTTATACAGGGAAATCTACGAGCAGTACTTC
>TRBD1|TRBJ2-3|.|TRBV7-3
CASSIYRGDTQYF
TGTGCCAGCAGCATCTACAGGGGAGATACGCAGTATTTT
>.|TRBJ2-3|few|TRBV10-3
CAISGGGTDTQYF
TGTGCCATCTCAGGGGGGGGCACAGATACGCAGTATTTT
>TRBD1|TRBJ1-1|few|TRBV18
CASSPRGTGIPSAEAFF
TGTGCCAGCTCACCACGTGGGACAGGGATCCCGAGTGCTGAAGCTTTCTTT
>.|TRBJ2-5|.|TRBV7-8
CASSLLIGRGETQYF
TGTGCCAGCAGCTTACTGATCGGTAGGGGGGAGACCCAGTACTTC
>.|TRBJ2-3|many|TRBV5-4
CASSFSSDPTDTQYF
TGTGCCAGCAGCTTTTCTAGCGACCCCACAGATACGCAGTATTTT
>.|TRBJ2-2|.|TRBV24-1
CATSVKSTGELFF
TGTGCCACCAGTGTCAAATCTACAGGGGAGCTGTTTTTT
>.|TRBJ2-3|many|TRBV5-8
CASSSGVYTDTQYF
TGTGCCAGCAGTTCCGGGGTCTACACAGATACGCAGTATTTT
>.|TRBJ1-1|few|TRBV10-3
CAIHGSPGSNTEAFF
TGTGCCATCCACGGCTCCCCGGGTTCGAACACTGAAGCTTTCTTT
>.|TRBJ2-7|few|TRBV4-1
CASSQDLGRAGYEQYF
TGCGCCAGCAGCCAAGATTTGGGAAGGGCTGGGTACGAGCAGTACTTC
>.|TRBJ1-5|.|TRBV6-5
CASSREVVDQPQHF
TGTGCCAGCAGCCGGGAAGTGGTGGATCAGCCCCAGCATTTT
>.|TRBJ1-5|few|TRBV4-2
CASSQSKSNQPQHF
TGTGCCAGCAGCCAATCAAAAAGCAATCAGCCCCAGCATTTT
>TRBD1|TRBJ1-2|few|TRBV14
CASSQDGRGAGGYTF
TGTGCCAGCAGCCAAGACGGCAGGGGGGCCGGCGGCTACACCTTC
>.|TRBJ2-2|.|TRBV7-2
CASSLVGSQGGELFF
TGTGCCAGCAGCTTAGTAGGGTCCCAGGGCGGGGAGCTGTTTTTT
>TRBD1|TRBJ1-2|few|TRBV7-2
CASSKTGNYGYTF
TGTGCCAGCAGCAAGACAGGGAACTATGGCTACACCTTC
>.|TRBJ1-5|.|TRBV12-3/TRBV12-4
CASSFKQINQPQHF
TGTGCCAGCAGTTTCAAACAGATCAATCAGCCCCAGCATTTT
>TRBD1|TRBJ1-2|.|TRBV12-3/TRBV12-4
CASILRQGEGGYTF
TGTGCCAGCATCCTAAGGCAGGGGGAAGGTGGCTACACCTTC
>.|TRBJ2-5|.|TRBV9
CASSVGGGAGETQYF
TGTGCCAGCAGCGTAGGAGGGGGGGCCGGAGAGACCCAGTACTTC
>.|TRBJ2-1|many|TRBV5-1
CASWASPGANEQFF
TGCGCCAGCTGGGCGTCCCCAGGGGCGAATGAGCAGTTCTTC
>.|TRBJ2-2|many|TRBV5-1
CASSLADMGRRNTGELFF
TGCGCCAGCAGCTTGGCCGATATGGGACGGAGAAACACCGGGGAGCTGTTTTTT
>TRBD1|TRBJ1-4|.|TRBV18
CASSPLSGTVLEKLFF
TGTGCCAGCTCACCACTTTCCGGGACAGTCCTGGAAAAACTGTTTTTT
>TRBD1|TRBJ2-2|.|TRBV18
CASSPPGTGGATGELFF
TGTGCCAGCTCACCACCCGGGACAGGGGGCGCAACCGGGGAGCTGTTTTTT
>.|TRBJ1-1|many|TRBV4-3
CASSQERQANTEAFF
TGCGCCAGCAGCCAAGAGAGGCAAGCGAACACTGAAGCTTTCTTT
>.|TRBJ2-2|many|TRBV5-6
CASSRQTGELFF
TGTGCCAGCAGTCGCCAAACCGGGGAGCTGTTTTTT
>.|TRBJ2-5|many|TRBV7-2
CASSRETYQETQYF
TGTGCCAGCAGCCGAGAGACGTACCAAGAGACCCAGTACTTC
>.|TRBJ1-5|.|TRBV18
CASAGQLNQPQHF
TGTGCCAGCGCCGGACAGCTTAATCAGCCCCAGCATTTT
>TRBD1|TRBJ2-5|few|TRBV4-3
CASSQAPGQRETQYF
TGCGCCAGCAGCCAGGCACCGGGACAGCGGGAGACCCAGTACTTC
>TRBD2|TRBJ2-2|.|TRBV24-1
CATSALGGFDTGELFF
TGTGCCACCAGTGCCTTGGGGGGGTTCGACACCGGGGAGCTGTTTTTT
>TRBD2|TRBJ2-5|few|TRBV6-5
CASSYSGLAEETQYF
TGTGCCAGCAGTTACTCGGGACTAGCGGAAGAGACCCAGTACTTC